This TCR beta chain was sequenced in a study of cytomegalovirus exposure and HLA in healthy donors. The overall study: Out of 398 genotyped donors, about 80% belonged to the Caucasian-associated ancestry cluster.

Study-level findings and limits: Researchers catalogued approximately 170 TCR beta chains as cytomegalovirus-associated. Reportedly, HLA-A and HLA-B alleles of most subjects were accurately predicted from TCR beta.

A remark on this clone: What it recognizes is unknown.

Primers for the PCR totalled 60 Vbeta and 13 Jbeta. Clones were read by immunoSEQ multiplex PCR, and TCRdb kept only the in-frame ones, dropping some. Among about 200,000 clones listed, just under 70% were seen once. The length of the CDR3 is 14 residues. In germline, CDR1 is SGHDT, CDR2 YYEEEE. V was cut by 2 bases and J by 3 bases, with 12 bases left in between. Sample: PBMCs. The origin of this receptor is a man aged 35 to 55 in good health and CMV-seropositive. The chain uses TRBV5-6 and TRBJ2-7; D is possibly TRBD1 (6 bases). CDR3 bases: TGTGCCAGCAGCTTCCGGGACAAATACTACGAGCAGTACTTC. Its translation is CASSFRDKYYEQYF.